The 31 T cell receptor beta chains given below trace back to one sample, sequenced in a study of T cells in Graves' hyperthyroidism and ophthalmopathy. There were TCR beta CDR3 regions amplified from RNA transcripts. TCR CDR3 underwent first-round RT-PCR with the HTBI primer set. TCRdb recomputed calls from the multiplex PCR reads with MiXCR, one row per CDR3 protein. The sample comprises 500,000 to 550,000 distinct CDR3 sequences, more than 20% of which are singletons, and more than 25% rests with the top ten. Sequencing was performed on blood. The source of these receptors is a man between 18 and 35 years old with Graves' hyperthyroidism.

This clonotype came up a few times. This chain joins TRBV3-1 and TRBJ1-2; D not resolved. The germline CDR1 and CDR2 sequences are LGHDT and YNNKEL (reference sequence). Deletions cut 0 bases from V and 6 bases from J, with 14 bases between. This CDR3 is 15 amino acids long. As DNA, the CDR3 is TGTGCCAGCAGCCAAGACTGGGCCGGGAGAAATGGCTACACCTTC. The encoded protein is CASSQDWAGRNGYTF.

This clonotype was detected a few times. The CDR3 sequence is CASSEPRFTGELFF. In DNA form, the CDR3 reads TGTGCCAGCAGTGAACCCAGGTTCACCGGGGAGCTGTTTTTT. The rearrangement joins TRBV2 to TRBJ2-2; D gene uncertain. CDR1 and CDR2 (germline): SNHLY, FYNNEI. Trimming removed 2 bases from V and 4 bases from J, with 8 bases in between. This CDR3 is built from 14 residues.

This clonotype was detected ten times or more. The chain joins TRBV12-3 or TRBV12-4 to TRBJ1-1, with D maybe TRBD1 (5 bases). Trimming removed 5 bases at V and 5 bases at J, with 15 bases between. CDR3 size: 14 residues. CDR3 DNA: TGTGCCAGCAGTCCGGACCAAAAGGGGACTGAAGCTTTCTTT. It encodes CASSPDQKGTEAFF.

Here the CDR3 DNA reads TGTGCCAGCAGCCAAGATCTTGGCAGGGAGAACACTGAAGCTTTCTTT. It encodes CASSQDLGRENTEAFF. This sequence joins TRBV4-2 and TRBJ1-1, with D tentatively TRBD1 (5 bases). Germline CDR1 LGHNA, CDR2 YNFKEQ. V dropped 0 bases and J dropped 1 base, with 12 bases sitting between them. This CDR3 has 16 residues.

The genes are TRBV29-1 and TRBJ2-2; D not certain. The CDR3 loop spans 12 amino acids. Germline assignment: CDR1 SQVTM and CDR2 ANQGSEA. Trimming pared 5 bases from V and 6 bases from J, leaving 10 bases between. In nucleotides, the CDR3 is TGCAGCGTTCTATATTTGTCCGGGGAGCTGTTTTTT. This translates into CSVLYLSGELFF.

This clonotype has ten or more counts. The rearrangement joins TRBV15 to TRBJ2-7; D may be TRBD1 (5 bases). The CDR3 covers 14 residues. Germline V gene lookup returns CDR1 LNHNV and CDR2 YYDKDF (reference sequence). V lost 0 bases and J lost 3, with 9 bases in between. This CDR3 is CATSRDGRGYEQYF. CDR3 sequence (DNA): TGTGCCACCAGCAGAGACGGAAGGGGCTACGAGCAGTACTTC.

The J gene is TRBJ2-5, the V gene TRBV5-6; D is ambiguous. From germline, CDR1 is SGHDT and CDR2 YYEEEE. V lost 2 bases, J lost 4 bases, and 21 bases lay in between. The CDR3 has 17 residues. The CDR3 loop is CASSLRLAETVGETQYF. The CDR3 DNA sequence: TGTGCCAGCAGCTTACGTTTGGCAGAAACAGTAGGAGAGACCCAGTACTTC.

The rearrangement joins TRBV6-9 to TRBJ2-2; the D call may be TRBD1 or TRBD2 (6 bases each). The V end was cut by 10 bases, the J end by 5 bases, with 11 bases between. CDR1 and CDR2 from the germline V gene are MNHGY and SVAAGI. This CDR3 has 12 amino acids. The DNA for the CDR3 is TGTGCCACCAGAGGGGGGACCGGGGAGCTGTTTTTT. Residues: CATRGGTGELFF.

This sequence joins TRBV20-1 and TRBJ2-5, with 7 bases matching TRBD2. V lost 3 bases to trimming and J lost 2 bases; unmatched junction nucleotides: 6. The germline V gene encodes CDR1 DFQATT and CDR2 SNEGSKA (reference sequence). The CDR3 loop spans 14 amino acids. The CDR3 DNA follows: TGCAGTGCTAGCCTAGCGGTGGTGCAAGAGACCCAGTACTTC. Translating gives CSASLAVVQETQYF.

This clonotype came up many times. This chain uses TRBV2 with TRBJ1-1, with D possibly being TRBD1 (6 bases). The V gene's germline CDR1 is SNHLY and CDR2 FYNNEI. The CDR3 is made up of 12 amino acids. Deletions cut 10 bases from V and 0 bases from J, with 9 bases between. The CDR3 sequence: CAIDRLNTEAFF. The CDR3 nucleotides read TGTGCCATCGACAGGTTGAACACTGAAGCTTTCTTT.

This clonotype was found a few times. The V gene is TRBV6-5, the J gene TRBJ2-7; 8 positions match TRBD2. The CDR3 is 16 amino acids. Trimming removed 2 bases from V and 2 bases from J; junction bases left unmatched: 8. Germline CDR1 and CDR2: MNHEY and SVGAGI. CDR3 DNA sequence: TGTGCCAGCAGTTACCCTTCTAGCGGGCCGACCTACGAGCAGTACTTC. Protein product: CASSYPSSGPTYEQYF.

The table lists this clonotype with many counts. The chain employs TRBV28 and TRBJ2-7; unclear D gene. The CDR3 is 14 amino acids. V was clipped by 9 bases and J by 0 bases, with 15 bases between them. Germline V CDR1 and CDR2: MDHEN, SYDVKM. This CDR3 reads CASHSTRSSYEQYF. The CDR3 region has the DNA TGTGCCAGTCACTCAACACGTAGCTCCTACGAGCAGTACTTC. Using reference TRBV28 and TRBJ2-7 for the parts outside the CDR3, the full variable domain is DVKVTQSSRYLVKRTGEKVFLECVQDMDHENMFWYRQDPGLGLRLIYFSYDVKMKEKGDIPEGYSVSREKKERFSLILESASTNQTSMYLCASHSTRSSYEQYFGPGTRLTVT.

As concerns this clonotype: It may be a read error: a sequence one base away is much more abundant. The chain employs TRBV10-3 and TRBJ1-1; TRBD1 is a possible D gene (5 bases). CDR1 and CDR2 from the germline V gene are ENHRY and SYGVKD. The CDR3 covers 13 residues. The CDR3 bases are TGTGCCACCACGGGACCGTTGAACACTGAAGCTTGCTTT. Amino acids: CATTGPLNTEACF.

This chain uses TRBV7-9 with TRBJ2-2; D not certain. Trimming cost V 6 bases and J 7 bases, with 6 bases left between them. Germline CDR1 and CDR2: SEHNR and FQNEAQ (reference sequence). The CDR3 consists of 11 residues. In DNA form, the CDR3 reads TGTGCCAGCAGAACAAGCGGGGAGCTGTTTTTT. The encoded protein is CASRTSGELFF.

This clonotype was seen a single time. The chain uses TRBV15 and TRBJ1-2; 7 positions agree with TRBD1. V lost 4 bases and J lost 4; bases outside the gene matches: 6. CDR3 size: 14 residues. Germline loops: CDR1 LNHNV, CDR2 YYDKDF (reference sequence). The CDR3, as DNA: TGTGCCACCAGCATTAGACAGGGAGGCTATGGCTACACCTTC. Its protein product is CATSIRQGGYGYTF. The full variable domain, with the rest looked up from reference TRBV15 and TRBJ1-2, is DAMVIQNPRYQVTQFGKPVTLSCSQTLNHNVMYWYQQKSSQAPKLLFHYYDKDFNNEADTPDNFQSRRPNTSFCFLDIRSPGLGDTAMYLCATSIRQGGYGYTFGSGTRLTVV.

This clonotype has a count of ten or more. This chain connects TRBV12-3 or TRBV12-4 to TRBJ2-7; perhaps TRBD1 as D (5 bases). With 5 bases removed from V and 2 bases from J, the gap between germline ends came to 13 bases. The CDR3 length is 14 residues. The CDR3 DNA sequence: TGTGCCAGCAGTATTTCAACAGGACCCTACGAGCAGTACTTC. Protein product: CASSISTGPYEQYF.

This clonotype was recorded many times. The CDR3 DNA is TGTGCCAGCAGTGAATCCCGGCCAGGGGGCTATAATTCACCCCTCCACTTT. Translating gives CASSESRPGGYNSPLHF. The chain uses TRBV2 and TRBJ1-6; 7 positions match TRBD1. The CDR3 runs to 17 residues. Trimming cost V 2 bases and J 3 bases; bases outside gene matches: 7. Germline V gives CDR1 SNHLY, CDR2 FYNNEI.

This clonotype was recorded at least ten times. J is TRBJ2-7 and V is TRBV5-1; 10 bases line up with TRBD2. CDR1 and CDR2 from the germline V gene are SGHRS and YFSETQ. The CDR3 is 14 residues long. The ends lost 3 bases at V and 3 bases at J; junction bases unmatched: 3. CDR3 region: CASSSSGGDYEQYF. The CDR3 region has the DNA TGCGCCAGCAGCTCAAGCGGGGGGGACTACGAGCAGTACTTC.

Regarding this clonotype: A clone one base away is much larger, so this may be a read error. The rearrangement uses TRBV7-9 and TRBJ2-7; 10 nucleotides line up with TRBD2. The CDR3 totals 15 residues. Germline-derived CDR1 and CDR2 are SEHNR and FQNEAQ (reference sequence). CDR3 amino acids: CASSVGLAATYKQYF. The DNA of the CDR3 is TGTGCCAGCAGCGTCGGACTAGCGGCGACCTACAAGCAGTACTTC.

There are many counts of this clonotype. V gene TRBV11-2 combines with J gene TRBJ2-2; D not resolved. Between the trimmed V and J ends, which lost 5 bases and 7 bases, there was a span of 8 bases. The CDR3 has 12 amino acids. Germline values: CDR1 SGHAT, CDR2 FQNNGV. The CDR3 DNA reads TGTGCCAGCAGCCCCCGTAGCGGGGAGCTGTTTTTT. Amino acids: CASSPRSGELFF.

This clonotype was counted at least ten times. The chain is built from TRBV12-3 or TRBV12-4 and TRBJ1-2, with D maybe TRBD1 (6 bases). Trimming took 1 base from V and 8 from J, leaving 14 bases between them. This CDR3 region has 14 residues. The CDR3 DNA follows: TGTGCCAGCAGTTTAGGTTTGGGGGCGCAGGGCTACACCTTC. This translates into CASSLGLGAQGYTF.

V is TRBV6-1 and J is TRBJ1-5, with D possibly TRBD1 on 5 matching bases. CDR3 length: 14 amino acids. Germline V gives CDR1 MNHNS, CDR2 SASEGT. The ends were cut back, 6 bases at V and 2 bases at J, with 11 bases in the middle. The chain's CDR3 is CASRGGLGNQPQHF. As DNA, the CDR3 is TGTGCCAGCAGGGGGGGACTGGGCAATCAGCCCCAGCATTTT.

This clonotype was picked up a small number of times. The chain couples TRBV20-1 to TRBJ2-4, with D unresolved. The CDR3 totals 12 residues. V dropped 5 bases and J dropped 8 bases, with 13 bases sitting between them. The germline V gene encodes CDR1 DFQATT and CDR2 SNEGSKA (reference sequence). The CDR3 bases are TGCAGTGCTGCCCCATTAAGGGACATTCAGTACTTC. The encoded protein is CSAAPLRDIQYF.

This clonotype has a count of ten or more. The J gene is TRBJ1-1, the V gene TRBV19, with unresolved D. V was cut by 6 bases and J by 0 bases, with 14 bases left in between. The CDR3 has 15 residues. Germline V gene sequence: CDR1 LNHDA, CDR2 SQIVND (reference sequence). The CDR3 spells CASRAGFHMNTEAFF. The CDR3 nucleotides read TGTGCCAGTAGAGCCGGGTTTCACATGAACACTGAAGCTTTCTTT.

The J gene is TRBJ2-7, the V gene TRBV20-1; 10 bases align to TRBD1. V lost 3 bases to trimming and J lost 4 bases; unmatched junction nucleotides: 6. The CDR3 contains 14 residues. Per germline, CDR1 DFQATT and CDR2 SNEGSKA (reference sequence). CDR3 nucleotide sequence: TGCAGTGCTAGGGGGACAGGGGTCGGGTACGAGCAGTACTTC. Protein sequence: CSARGTGVGYEQYF.

The rearrangement joins TRBV12-3 or TRBV12-4 to TRBJ1-2; D gene uncertain. Trimming pared 6 bases from V and 8 bases from J, leaving 13 bases between. This CDR3 is 12 amino acids long. CDR3 DNA: TGTGCCAGCAGAAACCGCCGAGGAGGCTACACCTTC. Translation: CASRNRRGGYTF.

This clonotype was observed at least ten times. The V call is TRBV2, the J call TRBJ2-2; D may be TRBD1 or TRBD2 (7 bases each). V was shortened by 8 bases and J by 4 bases, with 11 bases between the two germline ends. Germline CDR1 SNHLY, CDR2 FYNNEI. The CDR3 has 13 amino acids. The CDR3 loop reads CASDREGTGELFF. The CDR3 DNA reads as TGTGCCAGCGACAGGGAGGGCACCGGGGAGCTGTTTTTT.

This clonotype has only a few counts. The genes are TRBV5-1 and TRBJ2-7; no reliable D call. V was clipped by 0 bases and J by 1 base, with 11 bases between them. The CDR3 covers 15 residues. The germline gives CDR1 SGHRS, CDR2 YFSETQ. The CDR3 region has the DNA TGCGCCAGCAGCTTGGACAGAAGCCTATCCTACGAGCAGTACTTC. It codes for CASSLDRSLSYEQYF.

There are many counts of this clonotype. The chain couples TRBV30 to TRBJ2-7, with D perhaps TRBD2 (5 bases). The V end was cut by 4 bases, the J end by 0 bases, with 16 bases between. The CDR3 has 15 residues. Per germline, CDR1 GTSNPN and CDR2 SVGIG (reference sequence). The CDR3 region is CAWTRTTGSSYEQYF. CDR3 nucleotides: TGTGCCTGGACCCGCACGACGGGGAGCTCCTACGAGCAGTACTTC. The full variable domain, completed using reference TRBV30 and TRBJ2-7, is SQTIHQWPATLVQPVGSPLSLECTVEGTSNPNLYWYRQAAGRGLQLLFYSVGIGQISSEVPQNLSASRPQDRQFILSSKKLLLSDSGFYLCAWTRTTGSSYEQYFGPGTRLTVT.

The J gene is TRBJ2-7, the V gene TRBV28, with unresolved D. Germline loops: CDR1 MDHEN, CDR2 SYDVKM. The CDR3 extends over 13 amino acids. V was cut by 2 bases and J by 3 bases, with 8 bases left in between. The CDR3 sequence is CASSLLLDYEQYF. The CDR3 DNA follows: TGTGCCAGCAGTTTACTCCTCGACTACGAGCAGTACTTC.

The sample holds a few counts of this clonotype. This chain uses TRBV7-2 with TRBJ2-7; 10 bases fit TRBD2. CDR1 is SGHTA, CDR2 FQGNSA, per germline. V lost 5 bases and J lost 7; bases outside the gene matches: 11. This CDR3 region has 15 residues. The CDR3 is CASSPIAGGSLEQYF. The CDR3 DNA sequence: TGTGCCAGCAGCCCAATAGCGGGGGGCTCCCTAGAGCAGTACTTC.